A selection of T cell receptor beta chains follows, all from one sample in a study of early T cells in non-severe SARS-CoV-2 infection. One entry per CDR3 protein results from TCRdb running MiXCR on the 5' RACE reads. The sample lists about 22,000 distinct CDR3 sequences; around 3.5% were seen once. Input material: whole blood. These receptors originate from an adult who was a healthcare worker with PCR-confirmed SARS-CoV-2 infection or an uninfected control (not recorded which). Both conserved end residues are part of each CDR3.

v_call,j_call,cdr3_aa
TRBV3-1,TRBJ1-5,CASSQAGNQPQHF
TRBV7-6,TRBJ1-2,CASSSRTGPTNYGYTF
TRBV7-2,TRBJ2-3,CASSLDAGGLDTQYF
TRBV2,TRBJ1-2,CASSRSLIGYTF
TRBV4-2,TRBJ2-7,CASSQAGTAWEQYF
TRBV5-1,TRBJ1-5,CASRGTTGSPQHF
TRBV28,TRBJ2-2,CASSTQNTGELFF
TRBV20-1,TRBJ2-2,CSASPTSGSIGGLFF
TRBV4-1,TRBJ1-6,CASSHSRTGDFFNSPLHF
TRBV10-3,TRBJ2-3,CAINSWEFSTDTQYF
TRBV4-3,TRBJ2-1,CASSRELADVYNEQFF
TRBV6-5,TRBJ1-1,CASSYSIWNTEAFF
TRBV11-2,TRBJ2-1,CASSLAAVGYEQFF
TRBV20-1,TRBJ1-5,CSLGGFIGDQPQHF
TRBV6-2/TRBV6-3,TRBJ1-3,CASSRTGRGAGNTIYF
TRBV5-8,TRBJ2-2,CASSQGVIQRNTGELFF
TRBV29-1,TRBJ2-1,CSVEAPSRGSYNEQFF
TRBV7-6,TRBJ1-4,CASKASGKGIMEKLFF
TRBV29-1,TRBJ2-3,CSGWVMYTDTQYF
TRBV2,TRBJ2-7,CASRVDRANEQYF
TRBV12-3/TRBV12-4,TRBJ2-7,CASSFGLAPEQYF
TRBV7-2,TRBJ2-1,CATLPGAGGPGGEQFF
TRBV5-3,TRBJ2-1,CARSLGGNEQFF
TRBV5-1,TRBJ2-3,CASSLGGEPEDTQYF
TRBV7-3,TRBJ2-6,CASSLMPAGANVLTF
TRBV6-6,TRBJ1-5,CASINGFSNQPQHF
TRBV14,TRBJ1-2,CASSQELPGIPYGYTF
TRBV6-6,TRBJ2-2,CATRPREYTGELFF
TRBV20-1,TRBJ1-2,CSARADRTGDGYTF
TRBV4-1,TRBJ1-1,CASSGRTENTEAFF
TRBV14,TRBJ2-2,CASSQDRTGELFF
TRBV7-9,TRBJ1-4,CASSFKQGAQRGEKLFF
TRBV7-9,TRBJ2-1,CASSSARGAGVYNEQFF
TRBV20-1,TRBJ2-7,CSARGGKHSSYEQYF
TRBV13,TRBJ2-7,CASSLRLAAYEQYF
TRBV20-1,TRBJ2-3,CSASAGPDTQYF
TRBV28,TRBJ2-1,CASSPEGEQFF
TRBV4-3,TRBJ2-5,CASSRAPSGRSETQYF
TRBV12-3/TRBV12-4,TRBJ2-2,CASSRRGREGGELFF
TRBV4-1,TRBJ2-3,CASSQDRGVGTQYF
TRBV13,TRBJ1-1,CASHNTEAFF
TRBV7-2,TRBJ2-2,CASSLVAGTGELFF
TRBV12-3/TRBV12-4,TRBJ1-2,CASRRTATGYTF
TRBV5-4,TRBJ1-4,CASRPLGNEKLFF
TRBV12-3/TRBV12-4,TRBJ2-1,CASSRGGSRIEQFF
TRBV4-3,TRBJ2-1,CASSQAGVLNEQFF
TRBV29-1,TRBJ1-1,CSVTPKNTEAFF
TRBV20-1,TRBJ2-1,CSASQLAGLVNEQFF
TRBV21-1,TRBJ2-5,CASSKEWGQPKQETQYF
TRBV5-5,TRBJ2-3,CASSFQTFSTDTQYF
TRBV29-1,TRBJ1-2,CSVPGADGYTF
TRBV29-1,TRBJ2-3,CSVDRGPSTDTQYF
TRBV7-7,TRBJ2-2,CASSLREDRGLGGELFF
TRBV6-5,TRBJ2-1,CASRGVSGSYNEQFF
TRBV12-3/TRBV12-4,TRBJ1-1,CASSPGGVGEAFF
TRBV7-9,TRBJ2-3,CASSLIGGGATDTQYF